One sample yielded the 15 T cell receptor beta chains listed below, sequenced in a study of cytomegalovirus exposure and HLA in healthy donors. The PCR ran on 60 Vbeta and 13 Jbeta primers. Libraries were prepared by immunoSEQ multiplex PCR; TCRdb keeps only in-frame clonotypes and omits some of them. Among 90,000 to 100,000 clones, 77% were seen once, and the ten largest hold roughly 7.7%. The source material was PBMCs. These receptors all come from a female donor in good health and CMV-seronegative.

The count of this clone is one. This chain links TRBV7-3 with TRBJ1-1; a possible D gene is TRBD1 (5 bases). The CDR3 loop spans 17 amino acids. The ends were cut back, 5 bases at V and 7 bases at J, with 26 bases in the middle. Germline lookup yields CDR1 SGHTA and CDR2 FQGTGA. CDR3 in amino acids: CASSPFGQGLELGEAFF. Written as DNA, the CDR3 is TGTGCCAGCAGCCCATTTGGGCAGGGCTTGGAATTGGGTGAAGCTTTCTTT.

This clone was observed once. The V and J genes are TRBV7-2 and TRBJ2-7; 7 bases are shared with TRBD2. V shed 3 bases and J 2 bases; nucleotides not matched to a gene: 7. This CDR3 spans 15 amino acids. CDR1 and CDR2 from the germline V gene are SGHTA and FQGNSA. CDR3 in DNA: TGTGCCAGCAGCTTTAGCGGGTACGGCACCTACGAGCAGTACTTC. Protein product: CASSFSGYGTYEQYF.

The chain joins TRBV27 to TRBJ1-4; D possibly corresponds to TRBD1 (5 bases). V gave up 1 base and J gave up 9 bases, with 9 bases separating them. Germline V gene data show CDR1 as MNHEY and CDR2 as SMNVEV (reference sequence). The CDR3 is 13 residues long. The CDR3 bases are TGTGCCAGCAGTTTATACAGGCAGCAAAAACTGTTTTTT. Protein product: CASSLYRQQKLFF.

The chain joins TRBV18 to TRBJ1-2; D not resolved. This CDR3 is built from 12 residues. Germline V CDR1 and CDR2: KGHSH, LQKENI. V was shortened by 2 bases and J by 9 bases, with 10 bases between the two germline ends. CDR3 in amino acids: CASSPEGWSYTF. The CDR3 nucleotides are TGTGCCAGCTCACCAGAGGGTTGGAGCTACACCTTC.

This clone showed up just a few times. The chain links TRBV10-3 to TRBJ2-7; TRBD1 agrees at 11 bases. This CDR3 is built from 14 residues. V shed 6 bases and J 4 bases; nucleotides not matched to a gene: 5. The germline CDR1 and CDR2 sequences are ENHRY and SYGVKD. The CDR3 protein is CAIRPGTGGYEQYF. CDR3 nucleotides: TGTGCCATCAGACCCGGGACAGGGGGATACGAGCAGTACTTC.

The J gene is TRBJ1-5, the V gene TRBV10-2; 7 nucleotides align to TRBD1. J gave up 5 bases and V 4 bases, and 8 bases lay outside the gene matches. CDR3 length: 15 residues. Germline CDR1 WSHSY, CDR2 SAAADI. CDR3 coding DNA: TGCGCCAGCAGTGGGTTAGATACAGGGGATCAGCCCCAGCATTTT. Its translation is CASSGLDTGDQPQHF.

This chain joins TRBV6-5 and TRBJ2-1; 8 nucleotides match TRBD1. The V gene's germline CDR1 is MNHEY and CDR2 SVGAGI. With V trimmed by 2 bases and J by 6 bases, 6 bases remained unmatched. The CDR3 has 15 amino acids. The CDR3, as DNA: TGTGCCAGCAGTTACGGGCAGGGGGCGGCCAATGAGCAGTTCTTC. This encodes CASSYGQGAANEQFF.

The V call is TRBV15, the J call TRBJ2-7, with D hard to call. V was cut by 1 base and J by 4 bases, with 5 bases left in between. CDR1 is LNHNV and CDR2 is YYDKDF in the germline V gene (reference sequence). CDR3 length: 12 amino acids. The CDR3 DNA is TGTGCCACCAGCAGAGCCTTGTACGAGCAGTACTTC. Translated: CATSRALYEQYF.

V usage is TRBV6-6 and J usage is TRBJ1-3; TRBD1 is a possible D gene (5 bases). This CDR3 has 14 amino acids. Germline values: CDR1 MNHNY, CDR2 SVGAGI (reference sequence). The V end was cut by 0 bases, the J end by 2 bases, with 5 bases between. CDR3 in DNA: TGTGCCAGCAGTTACTCAGGGGCTGGAAACACCATATATTTT. Translated: CASSYSGAGNTIYF.

This chain connects TRBV7-9 to TRBJ1-4; 7 bases map to TRBD1. With 1 base clipped from V and 12 bases from J, the junction kept 11 bases outside the gene matches. Germline loops: CDR1 SEHNR, CDR2 FQNEAQ (reference sequence). CDR3 size: 15 residues. The CDR3 loop reads CASSLGTGDFQELFF. The CDR3 bases are TGTGCCAGCAGCTTAGGGACAGGTGACTTCCAAGAACTGTTTTTT. Using reference TRBV7-9 and TRBJ1-4 for the parts outside the CDR3, the full variable domain is DTGVSQNPRHKITKRGQNVTFRCDPISEHNRLYWYRQTLGQGPEFLTYFQNEAQLEKSRLLSDRFSAERPKGSFSTLEIQRTEQGDSAMYLCASSLGTGDFQELFFGSGTQLSVL.

The chain links TRBV27 to TRBJ2-7; possible D gene TRBD1, 6 bases. The CDR3 runs to 16 residues. The V gene's germline CDR1 is MNHEY and CDR2 SMNVEV (reference sequence). V was clipped by 6 bases and J by 4 bases, with 22 bases between them. The DNA for the CDR3 is TGTGCCAGCAGATTACCGATTGAGACAGGATCTTACGAGCAGTACTTC. Its protein product is CASRLPIETGSYEQYF.

The chain has TRBV7-9 and TRBJ2-7; D is perhaps TRBD2 (6 bases). V shed 6 bases and J shed 6 bases, with 15 bases lying between them. Germline CDR1 is SEHNR and CDR2 is FQNEAQ (reference sequence). The CDR3 length is 13 residues. The CDR3, as DNA: TGTGCCAGCAGACCCCCGGGGGTTACCGAGCAGTACTTC. It encodes CASRPPGVTEQYF. The full variable domain, completed using reference TRBV7-9 and TRBJ2-7, is DTGVSQNPRHKITKRGQNVTFRCDPISEHNRLYWYRQTLGQGPEFLTYFQNEAQLEKSRLLSDRFSAERPKGSFSTLEIQRTEQGDSAMYLCASRPPGVTEQYFGPGTRLTVT.

The chain uses TRBV28 and TRBJ1-1; 9 nucleotides agree with TRBD1. CDR3 size: 15 residues. Per the germline V gene, CDR1 is MDHEN and CDR2 is SYDVKM. V trimming: 4 bases; J trimming: 1 base; junction bases outside the gene matches: 4. The DNA of the CDR3 is TGTGCCAGCAGTTCCTCACAGGGGGCGAACACTGAAGCTTTCTTT. Translating gives CASSSSQGANTEAFF.

This rearrangement joins TRBV9 to TRBJ2-4; a possible D gene is TRBD1 (6 bases). Trimming took 4 bases from V and 1 from J, leaving 12 bases between them. This CDR3 is built from 15 residues. CDR1 and CDR2 from the germline V gene are SGDLS and YYNGEE. This CDR3 is CASSTSGDAKNIQYF. CDR3 DNA: TGTGCCAGCAGCACATCAGGGGATGCCAAAAACATTCAGTACTTC. The whole variable domain, filled in from reference TRBV9 and TRBJ2-4, reads DSGVTQTPKHLITATGQRVTLRCSPRSGDLSVYWYQQSLDQGLQFLIQYYNGEERAKGNILERFSAQQFPDLHSELNLSSLELGDSALYFCASSTSGDAKNIQYFGAGTRLSVL.

This clone was detected only once. V gene TRBV15 combines with J gene TRBJ2-1, with 7 positions matching TRBD1. Per the germline V gene, CDR1 is LNHNV and CDR2 is YYDKDF (reference sequence). Trimming cost V 3 bases and J 4 bases; bases outside gene matches: 9. There are 16 residues in the CDR3. CDR3 region: CATSRSGQAAYNEQFF. The CDR3 nucleotides read TGTGCCACCAGCAGGTCAGGACAGGCGGCATACAATGAGCAGTTCTTC.